Following are 2 T cell receptor beta chains from one sample sequenced in a study of PD-L1 blockade in urothelial cancer (TCRdb year 2017). The library was built by means of the immunoSEQ multiplex PCR assay. TCRdb obtained this table from immuneACCESS and retained in-frame rearrangements with V and J assigned. These tables miss some clones; where compared with another copy, unresolved V genes account for less than half of the shortfall, and the remainder is unexplained. The sample contains about 56,000 clones, 85% of them found a single time. About a sixth of the sample lies in the top ten. The time point label, as the study defines it: pretreatment peripheral blood. The input for sequencing was PBMCs, taken around atezolizumab (anti-PD-L1) treatment. These receptors were obtained from a man aged 70-80 years with urothelial cancer.

The V call is TRBV6-5, the J call TRBJ1-2, with 7 bases fitting TRBD1. The CDR3 is 15 amino acids. CDR1 and CDR2 (germline): MNHEY, SVGAGI. J was trimmed by 7 bases and V by 6 bases; bases with no gene match: 14. The chain's CDR3 is CASSLRDSRSGGYTF. In DNA, the CDR3 is TGTGCCAGCAGCCTTAGGGACAGCCGATCGGGTGGCTACACCTTC.

This rearrangement joins TRBV27 to TRBJ2-1; a possible D gene is TRBD1 (5 bases). This CDR3 is 16 amino acids long. The ends were cut back, 0 bases at V and 7 bases at J, with 16 bases in the middle. The V gene's germline CDR1 is MNHEY and CDR2 SMNVEV (reference sequence). The CDR3 DNA reads as TGTGCCAGCAGTTTATCCCCAGGGAATAAGGGAAATGAGCAGTTCTTC. It translates to CASSLSPGNKGNEQFF.